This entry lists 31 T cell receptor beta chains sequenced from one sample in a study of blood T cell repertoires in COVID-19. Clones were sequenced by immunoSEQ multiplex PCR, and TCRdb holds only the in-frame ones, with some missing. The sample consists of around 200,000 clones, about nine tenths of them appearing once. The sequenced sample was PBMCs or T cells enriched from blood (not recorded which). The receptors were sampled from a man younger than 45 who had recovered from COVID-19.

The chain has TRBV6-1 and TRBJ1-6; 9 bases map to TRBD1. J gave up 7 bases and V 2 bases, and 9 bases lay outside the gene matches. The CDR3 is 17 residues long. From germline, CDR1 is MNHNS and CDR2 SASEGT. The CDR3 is CASSERGTGRLNSPLHF. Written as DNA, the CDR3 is TGTGCCAGCAGTGAAAGGGGGACAGGGCGGTTAAATTCACCCCTCCACTTT.

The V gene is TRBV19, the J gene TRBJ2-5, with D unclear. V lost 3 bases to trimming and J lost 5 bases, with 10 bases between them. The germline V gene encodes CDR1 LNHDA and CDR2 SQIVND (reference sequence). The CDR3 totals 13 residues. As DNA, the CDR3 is TGTGCCAGTAGTATTTGGCCCTCGGAGACCCAGTACTTC. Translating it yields CASSIWPSETQYF.

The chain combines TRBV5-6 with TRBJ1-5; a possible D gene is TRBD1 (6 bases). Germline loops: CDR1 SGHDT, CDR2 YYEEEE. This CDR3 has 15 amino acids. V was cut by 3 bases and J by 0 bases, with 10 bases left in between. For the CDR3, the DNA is TGTGCCAGCAGCTACGGACAGTTTAGCAATCAGCCCCAGCATTTT. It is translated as CASSYGQFSNQPQHF.

This CDR3 reads CASSLRGNTEAFF. DNA of the CDR3: TGTGCCAGCAGTTTGCGGGGGAACACTGAAGCTTTCTTT. The chain carries TRBV27 and TRBJ1-1; no reliable D call. Trimming shortened V by 3 bases and J by 1 base, and 6 bases separated the two germline ends. CDR1 is MNHEY and CDR2 is SMNVEV in the germline V gene (reference sequence). The CDR3 has 13 residues.

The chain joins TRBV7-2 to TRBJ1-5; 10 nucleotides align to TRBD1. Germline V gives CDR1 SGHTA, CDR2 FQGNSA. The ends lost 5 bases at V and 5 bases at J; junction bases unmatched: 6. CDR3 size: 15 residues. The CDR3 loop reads CASSLTGGGYQPQHF. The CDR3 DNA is TGTGCCAGCAGCCTGACAGGGGGCGGTTATCAGCCCCAGCATTTT.

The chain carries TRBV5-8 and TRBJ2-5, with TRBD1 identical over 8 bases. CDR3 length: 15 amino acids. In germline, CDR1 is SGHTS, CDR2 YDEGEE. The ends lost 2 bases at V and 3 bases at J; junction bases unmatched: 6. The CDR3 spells CASSFPSTGEETQYF. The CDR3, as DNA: TGTGCCAGCAGCTTTCCTTCGACAGGGGAAGAGACCCAGTACTTC.

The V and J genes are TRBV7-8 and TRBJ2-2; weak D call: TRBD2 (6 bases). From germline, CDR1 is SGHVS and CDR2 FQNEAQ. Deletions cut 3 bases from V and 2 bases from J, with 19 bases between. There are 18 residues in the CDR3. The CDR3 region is CASSLGTLYGGNTGELFF. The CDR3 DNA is TGTGCCAGCAGCTTGGGGACGCTCTACGGGGGTAACACCGGGGAGCTGTTTTTT.

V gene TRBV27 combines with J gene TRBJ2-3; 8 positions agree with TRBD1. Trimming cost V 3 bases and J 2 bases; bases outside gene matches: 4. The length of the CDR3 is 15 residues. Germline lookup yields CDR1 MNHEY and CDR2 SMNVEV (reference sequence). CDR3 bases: TGTGCCAGCAGTTTCGCGGGACAGGACACAGATACGCAGTATTTT. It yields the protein CASSFAGQDTDTQYF.

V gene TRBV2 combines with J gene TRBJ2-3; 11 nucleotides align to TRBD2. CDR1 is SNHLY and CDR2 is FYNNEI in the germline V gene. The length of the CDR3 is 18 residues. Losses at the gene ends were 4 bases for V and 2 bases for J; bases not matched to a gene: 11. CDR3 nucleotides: TGTGCCAGCAGTGTTTGGCTAGCGGGAGGTGGGACCACAGATACGCAGTATTTT. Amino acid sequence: CASSVWLAGGGTTDTQYF.

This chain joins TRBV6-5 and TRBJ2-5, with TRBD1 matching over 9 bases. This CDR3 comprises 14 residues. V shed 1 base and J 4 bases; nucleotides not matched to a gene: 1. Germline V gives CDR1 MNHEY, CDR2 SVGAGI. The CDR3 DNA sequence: TGTGCCAGCAGTTACTTACAGGGGGCAGAGACCCAGTACTTC. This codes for CASSYLQGAETQYF.

The CDR3 loop is CAWSAGPYEQYF. In DNA, the CDR3 is TGTGCCTGGTCGGCGGGGCCCTACGAGCAGTACTTC. The V and J genes are TRBV30 and TRBJ2-7; weak D call: TRBD2 (6 bases). Germline V gene sequence: CDR1 GTSNPN, CDR2 SVGIG (reference sequence). V lost 5 bases, J lost 2 bases, and 10 bases lay in between. The CDR3 has 12 residues.

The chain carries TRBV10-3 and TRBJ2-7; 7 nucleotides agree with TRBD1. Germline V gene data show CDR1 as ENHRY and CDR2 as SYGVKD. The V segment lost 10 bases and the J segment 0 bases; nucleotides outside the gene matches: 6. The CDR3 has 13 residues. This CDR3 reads CATSTGPSYEQYF. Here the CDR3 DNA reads TGTGCCACCTCGACAGGGCCCTCCTACGAGCAGTACTTC.

The CDR3 protein is CASSQRGGTLTDTQYF. The CDR3 DNA is TGTGCCAGCAGCCAGCGTGGGGGGACCCTCACAGATACGCAGTATTTT. The chain links TRBV28 to TRBJ2-3, with D possibly TRBD2 on 6 matching bases. The V end lost 6 bases, the J end lost 2 bases, and 18 bases lay between the germline ends. The CDR3 has 16 amino acids. Per germline, CDR1 MDHEN and CDR2 SYDVKM.

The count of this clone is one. The CDR3 nucleotides read TGTGCCAGCAATTTCGGACACGGGACAGGGCTTTCCTATGGCTACACCTTC. Protein sequence: CASNFGHGTGLSYGYTF. The V gene is TRBV3-1 (or the pseudogene TRBV3-2), the J gene TRBJ1-2, with 9 positions matching TRBD1. The CDR3 consists of 17 residues. The germline CDR1 and CDR2 sequences are LGHDT and YNNKEL (reference sequence). Unmatched junction bases numbered 16, after V lost 7 bases and J lost 4 bases.

CDR3 protein: CASSSGRSSYEQYF. The CDR3, as DNA: TGCGCCAGCAGCTCGGGGAGAAGCTCCTACGAGCAGTACTTC. This chain links TRBV4-1 with TRBJ2-7; tentative D call: TRBD2 (5 bases). This CDR3 has 14 amino acids. V lost 5 bases to trimming and J lost 0 bases, with 11 bases between them. Germline loops: CDR1 MGHRA, CDR2 YSYEKL.

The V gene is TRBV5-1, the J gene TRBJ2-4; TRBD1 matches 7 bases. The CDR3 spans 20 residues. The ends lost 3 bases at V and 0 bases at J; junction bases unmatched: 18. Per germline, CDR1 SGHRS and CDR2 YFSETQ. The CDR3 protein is CASSWVNGTANALAKNIQYF. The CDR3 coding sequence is TGCGCCAGCAGCTGGGTCAATGGGACAGCTAATGCGCTAGCCAAAAACATTCAGTACTTC.

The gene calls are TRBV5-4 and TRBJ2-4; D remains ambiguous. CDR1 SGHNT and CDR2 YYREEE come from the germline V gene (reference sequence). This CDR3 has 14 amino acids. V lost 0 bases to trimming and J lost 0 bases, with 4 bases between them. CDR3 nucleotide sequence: TGTGCCAGCAGCTTGGGACTAGCCAAAAACATTCAGTACTTC. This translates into CASSLGLAKNIQYF.

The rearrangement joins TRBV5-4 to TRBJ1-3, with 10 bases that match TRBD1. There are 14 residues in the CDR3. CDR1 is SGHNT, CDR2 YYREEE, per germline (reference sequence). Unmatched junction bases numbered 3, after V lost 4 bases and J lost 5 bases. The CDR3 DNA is TGTGCCAGCAGCGAGGGACAGGGGAGAAACACCATATATTTT. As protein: CASSEGQGRNTIYF.

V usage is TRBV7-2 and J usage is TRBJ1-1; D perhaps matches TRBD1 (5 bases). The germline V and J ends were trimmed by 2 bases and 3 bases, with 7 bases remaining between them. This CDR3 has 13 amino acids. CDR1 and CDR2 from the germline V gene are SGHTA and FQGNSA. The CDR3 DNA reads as TGTGCCAGCAGCTTACAAGGGGACACTGAAGCTTTCTTT. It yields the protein CASSLQGDTEAFF.

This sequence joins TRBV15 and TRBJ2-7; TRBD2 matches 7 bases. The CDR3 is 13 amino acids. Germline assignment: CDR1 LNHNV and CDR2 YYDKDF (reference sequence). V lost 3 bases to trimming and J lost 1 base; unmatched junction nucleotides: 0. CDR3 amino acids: CATSRGGSYEQYF. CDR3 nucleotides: TGTGCCACCAGCAGGGGGGGGTCCTACGAGCAGTACTTC. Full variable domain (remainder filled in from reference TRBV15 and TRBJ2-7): DAMVIQNPRYQVTQFGKPVTLSCSQTLNHNVMYWYQQKSSQAPKLLFHYYDKDFNNEADTPDNFQSRRPNTSFCFLDIRSPGLGDTAMYLCATSRGGSYEQYFGPGTRLTVT.

The CDR3 protein is CASSQRAAGYSSYEQYF. DNA for the CDR3: TGCGCCAGCAGCCAACGGGCGGCGGGTTATTCCTCCTACGAGCAGTACTTC. J is TRBJ2-7 and V is TRBV4-3; maybe TRBD2 (5 bases). The germline gives CDR1 LGHNA, CDR2 YSLEER. V lost 2 bases and J lost 0, with 17 bases in between. This CDR3 region has 17 residues.

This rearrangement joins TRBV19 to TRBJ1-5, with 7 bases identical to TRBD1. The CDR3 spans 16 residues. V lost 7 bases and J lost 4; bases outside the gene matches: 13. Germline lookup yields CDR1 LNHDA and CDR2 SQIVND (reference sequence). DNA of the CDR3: TGTGCCAGTAACCAGGCCAGGGGGTTTTTTAATCAGCCCCAGCATTTT. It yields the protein CASNQARGFFNQPQHF. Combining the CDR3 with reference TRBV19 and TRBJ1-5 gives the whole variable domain DGGITQSPKYLFRKEGQNVTLSCEQNLNHDAMYWYRQDPGQGLRLIYYSQIVNDFQKGDIAEGYSVSREKKESFPLTVTSAQKNPTAFYLCASNQARGFFNQPQHFGDGTRLSIL.

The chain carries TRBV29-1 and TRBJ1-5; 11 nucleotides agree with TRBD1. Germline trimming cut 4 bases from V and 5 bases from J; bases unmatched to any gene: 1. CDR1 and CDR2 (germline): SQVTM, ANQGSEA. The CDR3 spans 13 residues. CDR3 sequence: CSVGTGGDQPQHF. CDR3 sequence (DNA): TGCAGCGTTGGGACAGGGGGCGATCAGCCCCAGCATTTT.

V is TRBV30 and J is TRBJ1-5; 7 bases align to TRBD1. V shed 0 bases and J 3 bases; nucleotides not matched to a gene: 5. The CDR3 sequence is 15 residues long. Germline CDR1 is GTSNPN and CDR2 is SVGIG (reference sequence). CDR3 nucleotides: TGTGCCTGGAGTGTAGGGACAGCCGACAATCAGCCCCAGCATTTT. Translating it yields CAWSVGTADNQPQHF.

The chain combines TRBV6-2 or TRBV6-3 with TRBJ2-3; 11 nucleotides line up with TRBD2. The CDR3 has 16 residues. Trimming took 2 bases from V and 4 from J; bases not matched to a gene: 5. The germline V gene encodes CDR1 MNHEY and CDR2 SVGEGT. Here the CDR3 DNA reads TGTGCCAGCAGTTACACTAGCGGGAGTGGGGCAGATACGCAGTATTTT. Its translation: CASSYTSGSGADTQYF.

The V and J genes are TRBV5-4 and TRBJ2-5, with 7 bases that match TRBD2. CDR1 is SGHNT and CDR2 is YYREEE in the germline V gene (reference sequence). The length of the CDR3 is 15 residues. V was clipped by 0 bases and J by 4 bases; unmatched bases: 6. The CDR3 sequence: CASSLGAGVGETQYF. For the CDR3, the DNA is TGTGCCAGCAGCTTGGGTGCGGGAGTGGGAGAGACCCAGTACTTC.

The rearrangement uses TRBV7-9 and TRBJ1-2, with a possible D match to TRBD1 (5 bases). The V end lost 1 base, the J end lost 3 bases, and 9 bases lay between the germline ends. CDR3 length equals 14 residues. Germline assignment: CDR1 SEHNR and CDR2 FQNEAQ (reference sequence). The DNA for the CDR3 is TGTGCCAGCAGCTTAGGGGGGACTCACTATGGCTACACCTTC. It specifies CASSLGGTHYGYTF.

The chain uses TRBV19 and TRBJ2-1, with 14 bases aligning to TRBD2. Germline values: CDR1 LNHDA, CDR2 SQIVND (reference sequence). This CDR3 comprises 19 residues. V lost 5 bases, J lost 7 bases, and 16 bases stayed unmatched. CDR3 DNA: TGTGCCAGTAGTCCAGCCCTCGGACTAGCGGGGGGAAGTAGAAATGAGCAGTTCTTC. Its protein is CASSPALGLAGGSRNEQFF.

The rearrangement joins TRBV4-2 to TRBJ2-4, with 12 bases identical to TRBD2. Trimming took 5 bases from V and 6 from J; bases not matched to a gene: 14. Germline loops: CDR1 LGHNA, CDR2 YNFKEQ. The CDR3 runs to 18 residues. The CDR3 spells CASSSGRLAGGPRNIQYF. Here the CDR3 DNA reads TGTGCCAGCAGCTCGGGCCGGCTAGCGGGGGGGCCAAGAAACATTCAGTACTTC.

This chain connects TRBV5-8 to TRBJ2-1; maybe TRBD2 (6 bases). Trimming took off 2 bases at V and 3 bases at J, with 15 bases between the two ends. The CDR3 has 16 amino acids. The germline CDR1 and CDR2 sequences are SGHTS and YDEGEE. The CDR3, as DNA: TGTGCCAGCAGCTTCTTCCCTAGCGCAAACTACAATGAGCAGTTCTTC. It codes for CASSFFPSANYNEQFF.

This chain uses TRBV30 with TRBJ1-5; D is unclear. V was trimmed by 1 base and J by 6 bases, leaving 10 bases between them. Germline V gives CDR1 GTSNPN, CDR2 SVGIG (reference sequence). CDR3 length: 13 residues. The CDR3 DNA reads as TGTGCCTGGAGTGGTGGGGAGGGTCAGCCCCAGCATTTT. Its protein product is CAWSGGEGQPQHF.